Listed below are T cell receptor beta chains from one sample, sequenced in a study of OX40 agonist ivuxolimab in advanced cancers. Libraries were prepared by immunoSEQ multiplex PCR; TCRdb keeps only in-frame clonotypes and omits some of them. The sample consists of 60,000 to 85,000 clones, 65% to 90% of them appearing once. Sequences were derived from CD4+ or CD8+ T cells sorted from blood, sampled in a trial of the OX40 agonist ivuxolimab. These receptors all come from an adult with an advanced solid tumor such as melanoma, head and neck, liver or kidney cancer. Each CDR3 is given with its conserved first and last residue. The D gene is left open where the match is weak. Size values are once, few and many counts, or a class for expanded clones, and some rows have none.

clone_size,j_call,d_call,v_call,cdr3_aa,cdr3_nt
NA,TRBJ2-7,NA,TRBV6-1,CASSASLALPSYEQYF,TGTGCCAGCAGTGCAAGCCTGGCTTTACCCTCCTACGAGCAGTACTTC
NA,TRBJ1-1,NA,TRBV27,CASSGGSGVRGTEAFF,TGTGCCAGCAGTGGAGGGAGCGGTGTTCGGGGGACTGAAGCTTTCTTT
NA,TRBJ2-7,NA,TRBV27,CASREAGGDEQYF,TGTGCCAGCAGGGAGGCAGGGGGGGACGAGCAGTACTTC
NA,TRBJ1-2,TRBD1,TRBV4-1,CASSPGGTGGYGYTF,TGCGCCAGCAGCCCAGGAGGGACAGGGGGATATGGCTACACCTTC
NA,TRBJ1-2,NA,TRBV27,CATKPGWAQYGYTF,TGTGCCACCAAACCCGGGTGGGCGCAGTATGGCTACACCTTC
NA,TRBJ2-3,NA,TRBV6-1,CATAPTGSIRDTQYF,TGTGCCACGGCCCCTACAGGGTCAATAAGGGATACGCAGTATTTT
once,TRBJ1-4,NA,TRBV6-1,CASSEVEKLFF,TGTGCCAGCAGTGAGGTAGAAAAACTGTTTTTT
NA,TRBJ2-1,NA,TRBV11-1,CASSLMNEQFF,TGTGCCAGCAGCCTAATGAATGAGCAGTTCTTC
NA,TRBJ1-5,NA,TRBV29-1,CSVLEGWGNQPQHF,TGCAGCGTTCTGGAGGGGTGGGGCAATCAGCCCCAGCATTTT
once,TRBJ2-3,NA,TRBV5-1,CASTHMGTRLSSGTDTQYF,TGCGCCAGCACCCACATGGGGACTCGTCTTTCCAGTGGCACAGATACGCAGTATTTT
NA,TRBJ2-6,NA,TRBV21-1,CASSKGGGRGGPGANVLTF,TGTGCCAGCAGCAAAGGTGGTGGCAGGGGGGGGCCTGGGGCCAACGTCCTGACTTTC
NA,TRBJ1-2,NA,TRBV19,CASRGTVYGYTF,TGTGCCAGCCGTGGGACGGTCTATGGCTACACCTTC
NA,TRBJ2-1,TRBD1,TRBV5-1,CASSLAGLPGQDEQFF,TGCGCCAGCAGCTTAGCCGGTCTACCGGGACAGGATGAGCAGTTCTTC
NA,TRBJ2-1,NA,TRBV19,CASSPGFGNEQFF,TGTGCCAGTAGTCCCGGCTTTGGGAATGAGCAGTTCTTC
NA,TRBJ1-3,NA,TRBV18,CASSSKADSSGNTIYF,TGTGCCAGCTCATCGAAGGCTGACAGCTCTGGAAACACCATATATTTT
NA,TRBJ1-1,NA,TRBV11-2,CASSPDIRNTEAFF,TGTGCCAGCAGCCCGGACATCCGCAACACTGAAGCTTTCTTT
medium-sized,TRBJ1-2,NA,TRBV6-6,CASNAGTYGYTF,TGTGCCAGCAACGCAGGGACTTATGGCTACACCTTC
NA,TRBJ2-2,NA,TRBV29-1,CSVVQGVTGELFF,TGCAGCGTTGTACAGGGAGTCACCGGGGAGCTGTTTTTT
NA,TRBJ2-1,NA,TRBV5-1,CASSFAVDEQFF,TGCGCCAGCAGCTTTGCGGTTGATGAGCAGTTCTTC
NA,TRBJ2-5,TRBD2,TRBV7-8,CASLNPRGGRETQYF,TGTGCCAGCCTGAACCCGCGGGGGGGTCGAGAGACCCAGTACTTC
NA,TRBJ1-2,TRBD1,TRBV6-1,CASSAAGQGAYYGYTF,TGTGCCAGCAGTGCAGCCGGACAGGGGGCTTACTATGGCTACACCTTC
NA,TRBJ2-3,TRBD1,TRBV11-3,CASSLGSGQGTDTQYF,TGTGCCAGCAGCTTAGGTTCCGGACAGGGCACAGATACGCAGTATTTT
NA,TRBJ2-7,TRBD2,TRBV19,CASSDGGGASYEQYF,TGTGCCAGTAGCGATGGCGGGGGGGCCTCCTACGAGCAGTACTTC
NA,TRBJ2-7,TRBD2,TRBV5-4,CASSFTSGEQYF,TGTGCCAGCAGCTTTACTAGCGGGGAGCAGTACTTC
NA,TRBJ2-5,TRBD2,TRBV19,CASSMGSGGDQETQYF,TGTGCCAGTAGTATGGGTAGCGGGGGGGATCAAGAGACCCAGTACTTC
NA,TRBJ2-1,TRBD2,TRBV5-1,CASRLTLAGTSSYNEQFF,TGCGCCAGCAGATTGACACTAGCGGGGACAAGCTCCTACAATGAGCAGTTCTTC
NA,TRBJ2-5,NA,TRBV7-9,CASSPDRETQYF,TGTGCCAGCAGCCCAGACAGGGAGACCCAGTACTTC
NA,TRBJ1-4,TRBD1,TRBV2,CASSADRLNEKLFF,TGTGCCAGCAGCGCGGACAGGCTTAATGAAAAACTGTTTTTT
NA,TRBJ2-4,NA,TRBV19,CASNPDLAKNIQYF,TGTGCCAGTAATCCAGACTTAGCCAAAAACATTCAGTACTTC
NA,TRBJ2-2,NA,TRBV5-4,CASSLVSTGELFF,TGTGCCAGCAGCTTGGTTTCAACCGGGGAGCTGTTTTTT
NA,TRBJ2-7,NA,TRBV19,CASSTLGGYEQYF,TGTGCCAGTAGTACCTTAGGGGGGTACGAGCAGTACTTC
once,TRBJ1-6,TRBD1,TRBV5-1,CASTQTGGNNSPLHF,TGCGCCAGCACACAGACAGGGGGCAACAATTCACCCCTCCACTTT
NA,TRBJ1-6,TRBD1,TRBV7-9,CASSDGGQVSSPLHF,TGTGCCAGCAGCGACGGCGGACAGGTGTCTTCACCCCTCCACTTT
NA,TRBJ1-1,TRBD1,TRBV6-5,CATSFFGQGAEAFF,TGTGCCACTTCGTTTTTCGGACAGGGTGCTGAAGCTTTCTTT
NA,TRBJ1-4,NA,TRBV4-1,CASSHTGSEKLFF,TGCGCCAGCAGCCACACCGGGAGCGAAAAACTGTTTTTT
NA,TRBJ2-7,NA,TRBV19,CATRPWGAGAPYEQYF,TGTGCCACTAGACCTTGGGGAGCGGGCGCACCCTACGAGCAGTACTTC
NA,TRBJ1-1,TRBD1,TRBV27,CASSDWTGESTEAFF,TGTGCCAGCAGTGATTGGACAGGGGAATCCACTGAAGCTTTCTTT
NA,TRBJ2-3,NA,TRBV4-1,CASSQEMSSPLDTQYF,TGCGCCAGCAGCCAAGAAATGTCTTCTCCCCTTGATACGCAGTATTTT
NA,TRBJ2-1,TRBD1,TRBV11-2,CASSPQGVGFNEQFF,TGTGCCAGCAGCCCACAGGGGGTAGGGTTCAATGAGCAGTTCTTC
NA,TRBJ1-2,NA,TRBV11-2,CASSGGTTVALLSGGYTF,TGTGCCAGCAGCGGGGGGACGACAGTGGCCCTCTTGTCGGGTGGCTACACCTTC
NA,TRBJ2-7,NA,TRBV1,CTSSRRQIDTPPYEQYF,TGCACCAGCAGCCGAAGACAGATCGACACACCACCCTACGAGCAGTACTTC
once,TRBJ2-7,NA,TRBV6-5,CASSLGQNYEQYF,TGTGCCAGCAGCCTCGGACAGAACTACGAGCAGTACTTC
few,TRBJ1-6,NA,TRBV6-5,CASSYEGLRGSPLHF,TGTGCCAGCAGTTACGAGGGGCTGCGTGGTTCACCCCTCCACTTT
NA,TRBJ1-6,NA,TRBV10-3,CAISESSLYSNSPLHF,TGTGCCATCAGTGAGTCTAGTTTGTACAGTAATTCACCCCTCCACTTT